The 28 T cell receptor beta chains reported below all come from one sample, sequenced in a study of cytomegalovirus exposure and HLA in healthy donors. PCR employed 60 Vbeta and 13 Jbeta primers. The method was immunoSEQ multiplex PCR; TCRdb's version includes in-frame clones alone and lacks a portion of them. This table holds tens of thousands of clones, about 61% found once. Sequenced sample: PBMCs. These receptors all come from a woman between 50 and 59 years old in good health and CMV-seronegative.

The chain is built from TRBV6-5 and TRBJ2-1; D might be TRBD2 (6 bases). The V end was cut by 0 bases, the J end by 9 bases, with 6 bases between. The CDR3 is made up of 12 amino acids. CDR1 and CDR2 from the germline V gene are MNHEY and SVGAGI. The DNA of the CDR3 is TGTGCCAGCAGTTACTCGGGGGGTGAGCAGTTCTTC. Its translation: CASSYSGGEQFF.

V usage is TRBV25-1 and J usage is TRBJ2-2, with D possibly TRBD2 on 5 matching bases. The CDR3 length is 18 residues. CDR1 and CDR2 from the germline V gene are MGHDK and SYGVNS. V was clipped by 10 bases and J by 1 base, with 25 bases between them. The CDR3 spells CATLPTPGGGLNTGELFF. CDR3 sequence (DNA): TGTGCCACCTTACCCACACCCGGTGGAGGACTGAACACCGGGGAGCTGTTTTTT. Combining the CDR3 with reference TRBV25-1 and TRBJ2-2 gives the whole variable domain EADIYQTPRYLVIGTGKKITLECSQTMGHDKMYWYQQDPGMELHLIHYSYGVNSTEKGDLSSESTVSRIRTEHFPLTLESARPSHTSQYLCATLPTPGGGLNTGELFFGEGSRLTVL.

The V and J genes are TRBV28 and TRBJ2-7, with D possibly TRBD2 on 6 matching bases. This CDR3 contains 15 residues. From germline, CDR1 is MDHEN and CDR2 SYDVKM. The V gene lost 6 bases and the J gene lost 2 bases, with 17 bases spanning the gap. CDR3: CASSGGRGIPYEQYF. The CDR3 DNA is TGTGCCAGCAGCGGCGGGCGGGGAATTCCCTACGAGCAGTACTTC.

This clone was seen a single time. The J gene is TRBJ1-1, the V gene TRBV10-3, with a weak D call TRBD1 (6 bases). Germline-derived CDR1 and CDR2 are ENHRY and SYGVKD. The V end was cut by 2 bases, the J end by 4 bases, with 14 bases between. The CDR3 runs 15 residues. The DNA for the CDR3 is TGTGCCATCAGTGAGCCTAAAACAGGGATCACTGAAGCTTTCTTT. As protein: CAISEPKTGITEAFF.

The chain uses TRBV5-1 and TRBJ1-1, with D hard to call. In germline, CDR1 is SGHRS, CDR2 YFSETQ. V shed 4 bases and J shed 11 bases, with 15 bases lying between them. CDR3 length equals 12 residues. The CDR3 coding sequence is TGCGCCAGCAGCGAACTACCGAGTAGGGCTTTCTTT. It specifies CASSELPSRAFF.

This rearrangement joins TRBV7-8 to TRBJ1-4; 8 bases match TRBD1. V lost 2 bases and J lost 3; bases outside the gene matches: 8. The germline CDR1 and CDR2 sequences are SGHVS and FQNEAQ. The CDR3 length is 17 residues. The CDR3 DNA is TGTGCCAGCAGCTTATTAGCCGGGACAGGAGCTAATGAAAAACTGTTTTTT. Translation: CASSLLAGTGANEKLFF.

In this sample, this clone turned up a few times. The CDR3 DNA follows: TGTGCCAGCAGTACTAGGACTAGCCTGACGGATGAGCAGTTCTTC. Translation: CASSTRTSLTDEQFF. This chain uses TRBV28 with TRBJ2-1; 8 bases line up with TRBD2. The CDR3 length is 15 residues. The ends lost 5 bases at V and 8 bases at J; junction bases unmatched: 11. CDR1 MDHEN and CDR2 SYDVKM come from the germline V gene.

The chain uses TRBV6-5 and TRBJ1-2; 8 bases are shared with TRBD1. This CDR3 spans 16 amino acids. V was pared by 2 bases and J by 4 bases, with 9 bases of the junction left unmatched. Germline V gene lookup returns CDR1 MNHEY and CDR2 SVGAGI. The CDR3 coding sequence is TGTGCCAGCAGTTACGGTCAGGGGGCTCTGGTCTATGGCTACACCTTC. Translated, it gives CASSYGQGALVYGYTF.

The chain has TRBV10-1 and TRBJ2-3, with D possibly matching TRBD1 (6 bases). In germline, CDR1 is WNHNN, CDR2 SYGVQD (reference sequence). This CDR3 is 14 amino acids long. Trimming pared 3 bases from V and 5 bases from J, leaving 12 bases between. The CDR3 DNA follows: TGCGCCAGCAGTGAACTCCTACAGGGAGATACGCAGTATTTT. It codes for CASSELLQGDTQYF.

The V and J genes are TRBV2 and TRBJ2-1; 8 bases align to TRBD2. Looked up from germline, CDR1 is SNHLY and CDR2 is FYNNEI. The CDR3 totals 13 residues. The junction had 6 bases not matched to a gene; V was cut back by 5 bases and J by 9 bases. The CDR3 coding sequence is TGTGCCAGCAGTCCGGGACTAGTCGTTGAGCAGTTCTTC. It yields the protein CASSPGLVVEQFF. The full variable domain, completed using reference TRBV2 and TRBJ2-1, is EPEVTQTPSHQVTQMGQEVILRCVPISNHLYFYWYRQILGQKVEFLVSFYNNEISEKSEIFDDQFSVERPDGSNFTLKIRSTKLEDSAMYFCASSPGLVVEQFFGPGTRLTVL.

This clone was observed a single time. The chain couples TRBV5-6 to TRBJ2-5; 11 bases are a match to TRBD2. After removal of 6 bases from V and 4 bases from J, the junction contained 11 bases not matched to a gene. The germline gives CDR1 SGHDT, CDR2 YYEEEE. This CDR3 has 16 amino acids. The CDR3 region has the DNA TGTGCCAGCATCCTGGGGCCACTAGCGGGAGCAGAGACCCAGTACTTC. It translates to CASILGPLAGAETQYF.

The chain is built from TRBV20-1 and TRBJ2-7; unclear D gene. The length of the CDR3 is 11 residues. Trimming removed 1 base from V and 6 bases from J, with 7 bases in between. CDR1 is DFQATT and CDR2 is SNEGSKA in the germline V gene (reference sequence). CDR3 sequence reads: CSARVVSEQYF. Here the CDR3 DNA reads TGCAGTGCTAGAGTAGTTTCCGAGCAGTACTTC.

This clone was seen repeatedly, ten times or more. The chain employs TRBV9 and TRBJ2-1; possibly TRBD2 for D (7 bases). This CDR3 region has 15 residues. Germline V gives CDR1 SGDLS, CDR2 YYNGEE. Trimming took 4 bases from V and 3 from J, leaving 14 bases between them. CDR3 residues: CASSRGEGGYNEQFF. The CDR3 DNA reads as TGTGCCAGCAGCAGGGGGGAGGGAGGCTACAATGAGCAGTTCTTC.

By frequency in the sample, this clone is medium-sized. The CDR3 DNA reads TGTGCCAGCTCACCAACGAAATACTCTGAAGCTTTCTTT. It encodes CASSPTKYSEAFF. The rearrangement uses TRBV18 and TRBJ1-1; D is unclear. This CDR3 has 13 amino acids. V dropped 2 bases and J dropped 6 bases, with 10 bases sitting between them. Germline CDR1 and CDR2: KGHSH and LQKENI.

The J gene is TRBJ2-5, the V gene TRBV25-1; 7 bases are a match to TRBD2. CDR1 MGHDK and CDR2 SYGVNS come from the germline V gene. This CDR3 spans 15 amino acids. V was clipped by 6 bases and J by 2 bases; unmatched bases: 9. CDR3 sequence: CASSDPSSGQETQYF. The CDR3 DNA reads TGTGCCAGCAGCGACCCATCTAGCGGACAAGAGACCCAGTACTTC.

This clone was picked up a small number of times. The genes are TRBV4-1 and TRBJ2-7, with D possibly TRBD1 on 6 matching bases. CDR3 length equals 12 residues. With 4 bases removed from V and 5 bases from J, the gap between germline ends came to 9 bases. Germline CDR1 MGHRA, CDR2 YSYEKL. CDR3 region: CASSLRGNEQYF. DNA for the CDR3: TGCGCCAGCAGCCTAAGGGGGAACGAGCAGTACTTC.

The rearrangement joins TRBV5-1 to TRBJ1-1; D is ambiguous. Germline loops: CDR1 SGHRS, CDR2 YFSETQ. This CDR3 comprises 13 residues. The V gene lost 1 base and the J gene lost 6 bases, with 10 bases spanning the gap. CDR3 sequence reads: CASSLLSAAEAFF. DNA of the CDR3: TGCGCCAGCAGCTTGCTGAGTGCGGCTGAAGCTTTCTTT.

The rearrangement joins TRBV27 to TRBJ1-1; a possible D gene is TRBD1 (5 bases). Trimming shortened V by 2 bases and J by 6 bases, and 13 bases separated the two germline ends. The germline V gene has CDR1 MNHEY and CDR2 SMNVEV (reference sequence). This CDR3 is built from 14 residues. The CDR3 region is CASSLGSTRAEAFF. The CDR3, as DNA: TGTGCCAGCAGTTTAGGGTCCACCAGGGCTGAAGCTTTCTTT.

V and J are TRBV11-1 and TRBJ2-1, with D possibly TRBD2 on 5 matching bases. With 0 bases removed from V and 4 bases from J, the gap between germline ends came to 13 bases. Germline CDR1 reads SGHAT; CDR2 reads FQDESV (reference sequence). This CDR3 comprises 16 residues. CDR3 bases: TGTGCCAGCAGCTTAGCGGGAGTAAGAGCTTACAATGAGCAGTTCTTC. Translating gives CASSLAGVRAYNEQFF.

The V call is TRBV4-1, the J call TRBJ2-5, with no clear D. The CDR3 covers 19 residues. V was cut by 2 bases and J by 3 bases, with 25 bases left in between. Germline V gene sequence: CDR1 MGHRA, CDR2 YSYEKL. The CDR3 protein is CASSQPRPKIVIRKETQYF. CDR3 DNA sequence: TGCGCCAGCAGCCAACCCAGGCCAAAGATAGTAATTCGAAAAGAGACCCAGTACTTC.

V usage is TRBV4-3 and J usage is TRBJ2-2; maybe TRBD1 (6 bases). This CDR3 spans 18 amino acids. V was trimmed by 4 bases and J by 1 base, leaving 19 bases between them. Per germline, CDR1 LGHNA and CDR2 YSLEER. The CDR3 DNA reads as TGCGCCAGCAGCCTTTCAACACCTAGGGGGAGGAACACCGGGGAGCTGTTTTTT. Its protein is CASSLSTPRGRNTGELFF.

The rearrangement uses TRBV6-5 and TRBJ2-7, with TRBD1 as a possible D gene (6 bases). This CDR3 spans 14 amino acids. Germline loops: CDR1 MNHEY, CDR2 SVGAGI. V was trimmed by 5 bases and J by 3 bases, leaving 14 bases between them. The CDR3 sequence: CASSHRTARYEQYF. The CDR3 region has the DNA TGTGCCAGCAGTCACCGGACAGCCCGCTACGAGCAGTACTTC.

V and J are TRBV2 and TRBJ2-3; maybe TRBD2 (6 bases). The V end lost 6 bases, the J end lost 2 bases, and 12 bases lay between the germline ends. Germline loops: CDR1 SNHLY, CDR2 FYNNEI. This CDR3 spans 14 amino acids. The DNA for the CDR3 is TGTGCCAGCAGGTTGGGACTTCCCACAGATACGCAGTATTTT. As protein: CASRLGLPTDTQYF.

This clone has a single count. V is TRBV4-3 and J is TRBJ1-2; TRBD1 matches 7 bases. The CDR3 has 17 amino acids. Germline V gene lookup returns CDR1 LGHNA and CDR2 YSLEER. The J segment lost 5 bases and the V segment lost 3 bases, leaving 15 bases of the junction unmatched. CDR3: CASSHMRGDSAGYGYTF. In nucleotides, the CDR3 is TGCGCCAGCAGCCATATGAGGGGGGACAGCGCCGGATATGGCTACACCTTC.

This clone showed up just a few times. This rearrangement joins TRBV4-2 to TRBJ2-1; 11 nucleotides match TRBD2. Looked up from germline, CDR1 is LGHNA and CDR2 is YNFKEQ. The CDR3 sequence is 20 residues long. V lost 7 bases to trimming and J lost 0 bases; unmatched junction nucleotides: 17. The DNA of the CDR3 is TGTGCCAGCACTAAATACGGGCTAGCGGGAGGTGGGAGCTCCTACAATGAGCAGTTCTTC. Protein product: CASTKYGLAGGGSSYNEQFF.

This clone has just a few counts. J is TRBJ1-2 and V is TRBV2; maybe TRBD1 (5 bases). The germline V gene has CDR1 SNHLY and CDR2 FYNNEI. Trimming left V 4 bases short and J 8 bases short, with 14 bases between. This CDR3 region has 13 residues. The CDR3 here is CASSGARVGGYTF. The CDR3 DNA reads TGTGCCAGCAGTGGGGCCAGGGTGGGGGGCTACACCTTC.

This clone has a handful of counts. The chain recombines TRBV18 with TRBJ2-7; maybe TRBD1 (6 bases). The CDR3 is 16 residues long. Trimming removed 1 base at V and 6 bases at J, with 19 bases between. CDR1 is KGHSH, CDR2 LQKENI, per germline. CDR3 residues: CASSPLGAPGISEQYF. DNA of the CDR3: TGTGCCAGCTCACCACTGGGGGCACCGGGGATCTCCGAGCAGTACTTC.

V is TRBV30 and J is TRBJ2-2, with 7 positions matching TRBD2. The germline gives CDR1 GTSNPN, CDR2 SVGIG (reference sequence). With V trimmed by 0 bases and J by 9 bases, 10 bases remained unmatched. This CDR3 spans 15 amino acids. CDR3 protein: CAWSVGWAGAWELFF. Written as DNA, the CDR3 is TGTGCCTGGAGTGTAGGTTGGGCGGGAGCGTGGGAGCTGTTTTTT.